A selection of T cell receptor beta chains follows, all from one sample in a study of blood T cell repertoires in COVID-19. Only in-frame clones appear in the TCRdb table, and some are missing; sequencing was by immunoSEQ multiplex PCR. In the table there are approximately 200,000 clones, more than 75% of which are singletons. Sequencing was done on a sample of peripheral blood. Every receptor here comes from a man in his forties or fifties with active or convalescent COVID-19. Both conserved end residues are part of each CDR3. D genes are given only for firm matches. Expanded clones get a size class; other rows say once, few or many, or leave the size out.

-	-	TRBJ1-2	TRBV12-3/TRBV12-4	TGTGCCAGCGCAATCAGAAGGGGTAGTGGCTACACCTTC	CASAIRRGSGYTF
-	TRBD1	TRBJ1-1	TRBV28	TGTGCCAGCAGCTTCGACAGGGGGCCTAGGACTGAAGCTTTCTTT	CASSFDRGPRTEAFF
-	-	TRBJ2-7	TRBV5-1	TGCGCCAGCAGCTGGGGCCCCTACGAGCAGTACTTC	CASSWGPYEQYF
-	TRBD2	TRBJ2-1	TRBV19	TGTGCCAGTAGTCCCCCCACTAGCGGGATACGAAATGAGCAGTTCTTC	CASSPPTSGIRNEQFF
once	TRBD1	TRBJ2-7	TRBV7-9	TGTGCCAGCAGCTTACCCAGGGGGTACGAGCAGTACTTC	CASSLPRGYEQYF
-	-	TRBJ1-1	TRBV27	TGTGCCAGCAGTCCTCGGGGGGGGGTGTTTGAAGCTTTCTTT	CASSPRGGVFEAFF
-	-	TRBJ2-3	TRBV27	TGTGCCAGCAGTTTCAGGGGGGCGCAAGATACGCAGTATTTT	CASSFRGAQDTQYF
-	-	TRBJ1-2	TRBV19	TGTGCCAGTAGTATAAGACAGCTTTATGGCTACACCTTC	CASSIRQLYGYTF
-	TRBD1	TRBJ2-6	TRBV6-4	TGTGCCAGCAGCCCCCGGACAGGTTCTGGGGCCAACGTCCTGACTTTC	CASSPRTGSGANVLTF
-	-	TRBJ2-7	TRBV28	TGTGCCAGCAGTTCAGGAATACCTCTTTCTTACGAGCAGTACTTC	CASSSGIPLSYEQYF
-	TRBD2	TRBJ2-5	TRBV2	TGTGCCAGCTCCAGCGGGGGGCGGGAGACCCAGTACTTC	CASSSGGRETQYF
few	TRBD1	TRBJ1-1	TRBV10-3	TGTGCCATCAGTGGACAGGGGCTGAACACTGAAGCTTTCTTT	CAISGQGLNTEAFF
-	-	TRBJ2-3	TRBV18	TGTGCCAGCTCACCACCGAGCAGGGGTTATACAGATACGCAGTATTTT	CASSPPSRGYTDTQYF
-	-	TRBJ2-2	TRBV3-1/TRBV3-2	TGTGCCAGCAGCCACGCGGAGATTTCGAACACCGGGGAGCTGTTTTTT	CASSHAEISNTGELFF
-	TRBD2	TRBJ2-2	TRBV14	TGTGCCAGCAGCCAAGATCTCGCTAGCGGGGGGCGCCGTAACACCGGGGAGCTGTTTTTT	CASSQDLASGGRRNTGELFF
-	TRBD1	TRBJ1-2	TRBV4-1	TGCGCCAGCAGCCCGGGGGGACAGGGGGGGATCTATGGCTACACCTTC	CASSPGGQGGIYGYTF
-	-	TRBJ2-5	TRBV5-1	TGCGCCAGCAGCTTGGTTACCGGTCGGGAGACCCAGTACTTC	CASSLVTGRETQYF
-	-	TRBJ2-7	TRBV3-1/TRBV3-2	TGTGCCAGCAGCCAAGTGGGCAGTTCCTACGAGCAGTACTTC	CASSQVGSSYEQYF
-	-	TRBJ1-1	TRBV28	TGTGCCAGCAGTTTAAGTATACAACAAACAGGGCAAATTCACAAGGGCACTGAAGCTTTCTTT	CASSLSIQQTGQIHKGTEAFF
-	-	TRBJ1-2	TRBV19	TGTGCCAGTAGCTCCGGGAGTACCCTCTATGGCTACACCTTC	CASSSGSTLYGYTF
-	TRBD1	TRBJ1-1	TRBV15	TGTGCCACCAGCAGTCCCGACCAGGGGGACACTGAAGCTTTCTTT	CATSSPDQGDTEAFF
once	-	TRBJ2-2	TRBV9	TGTGCCAGCAGCGTAGCCTCCACCGGGGAGCTGTTTTTT	CASSVASTGELFF
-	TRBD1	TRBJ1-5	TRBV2	TGTGCCAGCAGCTGGACAGGGGAGCAACAGCCCCAGCATTTT	CASSWTGEQQPQHF
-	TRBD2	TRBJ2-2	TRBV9	TGTGCCAGCAGCCTCGGGGTCGGACTAGCGGGAGAGAACACCGGGGAGCTGTTTTTT	CASSLGVGLAGENTGELFF
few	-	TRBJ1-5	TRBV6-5	TGTGCCAGCAGTTACTCCGGGGTGAGCAATCAGCCCCAGCATTTT	CASSYSGVSNQPQHF
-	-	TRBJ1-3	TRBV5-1	TGCGCCAGCAGCCTCCAGGGTAGAGGAAACACCATATATTTT	CASSLQGRGNTIYF
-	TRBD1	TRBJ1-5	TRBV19	TGTGCCAGTAGTACCCTAGCAGGGGGCAAGGGCAATCAGCCCCAGCATTTT	CASSTLAGGKGNQPQHF
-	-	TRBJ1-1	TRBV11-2	TGTGCCAGCAGCTTGGGCCGGAATAATCTGAACACTGAAGCTTTCTTT	CASSLGRNNLNTEAFF
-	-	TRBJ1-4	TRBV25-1	TGTGCCAGCAGTGAATTTCAGGGTCAGAATGAAAAACTGTTTTTT	CASSEFQGQNEKLFF
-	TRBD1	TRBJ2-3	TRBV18	TGTGCCAGCTCACCGGCCTTGGGGACAGGGGACCCGGGAGCAGATACGCAGTATTTT	CASSPALGTGDPGADTQYF
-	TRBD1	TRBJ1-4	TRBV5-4	TGTGCCAGCAGCTTGGAGGCAGGGGGCGCGTCTAATGAAAAACTGTTTTTT	CASSLEAGGASNEKLFF
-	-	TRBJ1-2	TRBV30	TGTGCCTTTGAGGGCAGGCGGAGCGATGGCTACACCTTC	CAFEGRRSDGYTF
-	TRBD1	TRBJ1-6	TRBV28	TGTGCCAGCAGTTTCCCGGGACAGGGACAGTCACCCCTCCACTTT	CASSFPGQGQSPLHF
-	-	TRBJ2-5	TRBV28	TGTGCCAGCAGTTCCCACCCGGTCGACAGAGTCCAAGAGACCCAGTACTTC	CASSSHPVDRVQETQYF
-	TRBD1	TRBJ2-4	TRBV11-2	TGTGCCAGCAGCTCTCGGACAGGGGGCCGAGACATTCAGTACTTC	CASSSRTGGRDIQYF
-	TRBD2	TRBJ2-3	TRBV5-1	TGCGCCAGCAGCACGGGACTAGCGGAAAGCACAGATACGCAGTATTTT	CASSTGLAESTDTQYF
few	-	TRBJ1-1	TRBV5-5	TGTGCCAGCAGCTTAGGGACGGGAGACACTGAAGCTTTCTTT	CASSLGTGDTEAFF
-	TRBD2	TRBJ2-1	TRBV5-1	TGCGCCAGCAGCTCTGGACTAGCGGGGTCGTACAATGAGCAGTTCTTC	CASSSGLAGSYNEQFF
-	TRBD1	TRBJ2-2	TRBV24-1	TGTGCCACCAGTGCACCACCCCGGATGGGACAGGCCTACACCGGGGAGCTGTTTTTT	CATSAPPRMGQAYTGELFF
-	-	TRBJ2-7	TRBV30	TGTGCCTGGGAAAAAAAGGACAGCTCCTCCTACGAGCAGTACTTC	CAWEKKDSSSYEQYF
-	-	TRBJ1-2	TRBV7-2	TGTGCCAGCAGCTTTAGGCAGGCTGGGTATGGCTACACCTTC	CASSFRQAGYGYTF
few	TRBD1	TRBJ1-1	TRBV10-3	TGTGCCATCAGGGACAGGAACATGAACACTGAAGCTTTCTTT	CAIRDRNMNTEAFF
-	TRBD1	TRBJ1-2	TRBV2	TGTGCCAGCCTAACCAGGACAGGGGTAGGCGGCTACACCTTC	CASLTRTGVGGYTF
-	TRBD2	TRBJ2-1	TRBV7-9	TGTGCCAGCAGCTTGACAGCGGGGGGGACCAATGAGCAGTTCTTC	CASSLTAGGTNEQFF
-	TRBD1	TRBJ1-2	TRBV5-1	TGCGCCAGCAGCTTGGGACAGGGCGACTATGGCTACACCTTC	CASSLGQGDYGYTF
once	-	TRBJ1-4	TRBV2	TGTGCCAGCAGTTCCGGGCCCCGGGGGGAAAAACTGTTTTTT	CASSSGPRGEKLFF
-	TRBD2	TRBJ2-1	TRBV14	TGTGCCAGCAGCCAAGATTTTCTTATAGCGGGAAAAGACAATGAGCAGTTCTTC	CASSQDFLIAGKDNEQFF
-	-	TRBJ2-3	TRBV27	TGTGCCAGCAGTCTCCTGGGGCAGTCCCCTAGCACAGATACGCAGTATTTT	CASSLLGQSPSTDTQYF
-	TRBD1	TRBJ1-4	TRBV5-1	TGCGCCAGCAGCTTGGGGCTAAGGGACAGAGAGACAACTAATGAAAAACTGTTTTTT	CASSLGLRDRETTNEKLFF